These T cell receptor beta chains were read from a single sample in a study of T cell responses to AZD1222 COVID-19 vaccine. The protocol was immunoSEQ multiplex PCR, while the TCRdb copy is restricted to in-frame clones and leaves out a portion. Counted here are some 130,000 clones, over 75% occurring once; the ten biggest clones make up over 3%. Source: peripheral blood, taken on day 0 of AZD1222 vaccination. The receptor source for this set is an adult in good health. The CDR3 runs from the conserved cysteine through the conserved F or W. The D gene is left open where the match is weak. Expanded clones are given a class, and other clones once, few, many or no size at all.

clone size | J gene | CDR3 length | V gene | D gene | CDR3 protein | CDR3 DNA
- | TRBJ2-3 | 14 | TRBV6-6 | - | CASSDPGRGGRQYF | TGTGCCAGCAGTGACCCGGGCAGGGGTGGGCGACAGTATTTT
- | TRBJ2-1 | 14 | TRBV27 | TRBD2 | CASSRSGGYNEQFF | TGTGCCAGCAGTCGTAGCGGGGGTTACAATGAGCAGTTCTTC
- | TRBJ2-3 | 18 | TRBV4-3 | TRBD2 | CASSQDGAGGAYTDTQYF | TGCGCCAGCAGCCAAGATGGGGCGGGGGGGGCCTACACAGATACGCAGTATTTT
- | TRBJ1-1 | 13 | TRBV2 | - | CASAPGGGTEAFF | TGTGCCAGCGCCCCAGGCGGCGGGACTGAAGCTTTCTTT
- | TRBJ2-1 | 17 | TRBV11-3 | TRBD2 | CASSLDQTASGGNEQFF | TGTGCCAGCAGCTTAGATCAGACGGCTAGCGGAGGGAATGAGCAGTTCTTC
- | TRBJ1-2 | 15 | TRBV23-1 | - | CASSQETGIANGYTF | TGCGCCAGCAGTCAAGAGACAGGAATAGCCAATGGCTACACCTTC
- | TRBJ2-3 | 17 | TRBV5-6 | - | CASSPFVTDYSTDTQYF | TGTGCCAGCAGCCCCTTTGTTACGGACTACAGCACAGATACGCAGTATTTT
- | TRBJ2-2 | 15 | TRBV6-5 | - | CASKGGGWNTGELFF | TGTGCCAGCAAGGGGGGCGGCTGGAACACCGGGGAGCTGTTTTTT
few | TRBJ1-5 | 13 | TRBV27 | - | CASRALTGQPQHF | TGTGCCAGCAGGGCCCTAACGGGCCAGCCCCAGCATTTT
- | TRBJ1-3 | 14 | TRBV5-8 | - | CASSLRGSGNTIYF | TGTGCCAGCAGCCTGAGGGGATCTGGAAACACCATATATTTT
- | TRBJ1-2 | 15 | TRBV6-5 | TRBD1 | CASSYLGQGGYGYTF | TGTGCCAGCAGTTACCTGGGACAGGGTGGCTATGGCTACACCTTC
- | TRBJ2-5 | 15 | TRBV6-5 | - | CASSYQGRDGETQYF | TGTGCCAGCAGTTACCAGGGGAGGGACGGAGAGACCCAGTACTTC
- | TRBJ1-1 | 16 | TRBV14 | TRBD1 | CASSQRTGKLNTEAFF | TGTGCCAGCAGCCAGAGGACAGGGAAATTGAACACTGAAGCTTTCTTT
- | TRBJ2-5 | 17 | TRBV3-1/TRBV3-2 | TRBD2 | CASSQGLAGVEGGTQYF | TGTGCCAGCAGCCAAGGGCTAGCGGGGGTCGAGGGAGGGACCCAGTACTTC
- | TRBJ2-3 | 11 | TRBV6-2/TRBV6-3 | - | CASGQFDTQYF | TGTGCCAGCGGCCAGTTTGATACGCAGTATTTT
few | TRBJ1-3 | 15 | TRBV18 | - | CASSPDRSSGNTIYF | TGTGCCAGCTCACCAGACAGGAGCTCTGGAAACACCATATATTTT
- | TRBJ1-2 | 14 | TRBV6-5 | - | CASSYSGGNYGYTF | TGTGCCAGCAGTTACTCGGGAGGGAACTATGGCTACACCTTC
- | TRBJ1-1 | 13 | TRBV7-2 | - | CASSLLMDTEAFF | TGTGCCAGCAGCTTATTAATGGACACTGAAGCTTTCTTT
- | TRBJ1-3 | 17 | TRBV5-1 | - | CASSLGGWRLYGNTIYF | TGCGCCAGCAGCCTGGGGGGATGGAGGCTTTATGGAAACACCATATATTTT
- | TRBJ1-2 | 15 | TRBV7-6 | - | CASSLEAQQGYGYTF | TGTGCCAGCAGCTTAGAGGCCCAACAGGGCTATGGCTACACCTTC
- | TRBJ2-1 | 17 | TRBV6-2/TRBV6-3 | - | CASSPHGGLITSYEQFF | TGTGCCAGCAGCCCCCACGGGGGCCTAATCACATCCTATGAGCAGTTCTTC
once | TRBJ1-1 | 12 | TRBV21-1 | - | CARGCMNTEAFF | TGTGCCAGGGGGTGCATGAACACTGAAGCTTTCTTT
- | TRBJ1-4 | 12 | TRBV6-5 | - | CASARGNEKLFF | TGTGCCAGCGCGCGTGGGAATGAAAAACTGTTTTTT
- | TRBJ1-4 | 14 | TRBV18 | TRBD1 | CASSFDRGYEKLFF | TGTGCCAGCTCTTTTGACAGGGGCTATGAAAAACTGTTTTTT
- | TRBJ2-4 | 14 | TRBV4-3 | - | CASSQEREIGPPDF | TGCGCCAGCAGCCAAGAAAGAGAAATCGGACCCCCCGACTTC
- | TRBJ2-5 | 15 | TRBV5-6 | TRBD1 | CASSLGDRGRETQYF | TGTGCCAGCAGCTTGGGGGACAGGGGGCGGGAGACCCAGTACTTC
few | TRBJ2-5 | 13 | TRBV12-3/TRBV12-4 | - | CASSLWGGETQYF | TGTGCCAGCAGTTTATGGGGCGGAGAGACCCAGTACTTC